This passage covers 17 T cell receptor beta chains from one sample sequenced in a study of blood T cell repertoires in COVID-19 (dated by TCRdb to 2019 to 2021). Libraries came from the immunoSEQ multiplex PCR assay. Held by TCRdb, this immuneACCESS table contains in-frame sequences only and omits some clones. Under half of the omission traces to an unresolved V gene where checked; the cause of the rest is unknown. This sample has a few hundred thousand clones in its table, and roughly 89% of those were observed once. Roughly 2.1% of the sample comes from the top ten. The sequencing sample was made of peripheral blood. The origin of the receptors is a man aged 50 or older with acute or convalescent COVID-19.

This rearrangement joins TRBV5-1 to TRBJ1-5; D is undetermined. The CDR3 has 16 residues. The germline V and J ends were trimmed by 4 bases and 1 base, with 15 bases remaining between them. Germline V lookup: CDR1 SGHRS, CDR2 YFSETQ. CDR3 region: CASSPWPGGSNQPQHF. Written as DNA, the CDR3 is TGCGCCAGCAGCCCCTGGCCTGGAGGGAGCAATCAGCCCCAGCATTTT.

The gene calls are TRBV6-5 and TRBJ1-6; 8 nucleotides line up with TRBD1. With 4 bases clipped from V and 4 bases from J, the junction kept 3 bases outside the gene matches. Germline V gene lookup returns CDR1 MNHEY and CDR2 SVGAGI. There are 15 residues in the CDR3. CDR3 residues: CASSFTGGYNSPLHF. In DNA, the CDR3 is TGTGCCAGCAGTTTTACAGGGGGGTATAATTCACCCCTCCACTTT.

The CDR3 nucleotides read TGTGCCAGCAGCCGGGGGACTATCCTCGGGAAGACCCAGTACTTC. Translated, it gives CASSRGTILGKTQYF. The rearrangement uses TRBV11-2 and TRBJ2-5; TRBD2 matches 7 bases. The CDR3 has 15 residues. Germline CDR1 reads SGHAT; CDR2 reads FQNNGV. Trimming took 5 bases from V and 6 from J; bases not matched to a gene: 12. The full variable domain, rest sourced from reference TRBV11-2 and TRBJ2-5, is EAGVAQSPRYKIIEKRQSVAFWCNPISGHATLYWYQQILGQGPKLLIQFQNNGVVDDSQLPKDRFSAERLKGVDSTLKIQPAKLEDSAVYLCASSRGTILGKTQYFGPGTRLLVL.

The chain employs TRBV5-4 and TRBJ2-7; unclear D gene. Germline V lookup: CDR1 SGHNT, CDR2 YYREEE (reference sequence). V lost 0 bases and J 4 bases, leaving 8 bases between the germline ends. CDR3 length: 13 residues. The DNA of the CDR3 is TGTGCCAGCAGCTTGGGGGCACCTTACGAGCAGTACTTC. Translated, it gives CASSLGAPYEQYF.

CDR3 bases: TGTGCCAGCAGCTTGAGAAGGGGCGCAAACGGGGAGCTGTTTTTT. Amino acids: CASSLRRGANGELFF. V usage is TRBV5-5 and J usage is TRBJ2-2; maybe TRBD1 (5 bases). Germline CDR1 is SGHKS and CDR2 is YYEKEE (reference sequence). Trimming pared 1 base from V and 7 bases from J, leaving 14 bases between. This CDR3 is built from 15 residues.

The sample holds a few counts of this clone. The rearrangement links TRBV19 to TRBJ1-2; tentatively, D is TRBD1 (5 bases). The V and J ends lost 5 bases and 3 bases respectively, with 19 bases between them. This CDR3 has 16 amino acids. Germline values: CDR1 LNHDA, CDR2 SQIVND (reference sequence). As DNA, the CDR3 is TGTGCCAGTAGTCGGATATCAGGGTCAGGGCACTATGGCTACACCTTC. Protein product: CASSRISGSGHYGYTF.

The chain employs TRBV3-1 (or the pseudogene TRBV3-2) and TRBJ1-1; no definite D call. Germline lookup yields CDR1 LGHDT and CDR2 YNNKEL (reference sequence). V was cut by 3 bases and J by 11 bases, with 10 bases left in between. The CDR3 runs to 11 residues. CDR3 sequence (DNA): TGTGCCAGCAGCCAGGAGGCCTCTGCTTTCTTT. It specifies CASSQEASAFF.

The rearrangement links TRBV25-1 to TRBJ2-2; 7 nucleotides agree with TRBD1. This CDR3 is 18 amino acids long. Looked up from germline, CDR1 is MGHDK and CDR2 is SYGVNS. With V trimmed by 6 bases and J by 0 bases, 13 bases remained unmatched. This chain's CDR3 is CASSPTNFDRANTGELFF. DNA of the CDR3: TGTGCCAGCAGCCCAACAAACTTCGACAGGGCGAACACCGGGGAGCTGTTTTTT.

V gene TRBV6-5 combines with J gene TRBJ2-2, with 11 bases aligning to TRBD2. Germline V gives CDR1 MNHEY, CDR2 SVGAGI. The CDR3 has 16 amino acids. After removal of 2 bases from V and 4 bases from J, the junction contained 3 bases not matched to a gene. The CDR3 region is CASSYLTSGGTGELFF. CDR3 nucleotides: TGTGCCAGCAGTTACCTTACTAGCGGGGGCACCGGGGAGCTGTTTTTT.

The chain links TRBV11-2 to TRBJ1-1; D remains unclear. V lost 1 base to trimming and J lost 1 base, with 10 bases between them. CDR3 length: 15 amino acids. The germline V gene encodes CDR1 SGHAT and CDR2 FQNNGV. The CDR3 spells CASSLVGLGNTEAFF. CDR3 in DNA: TGTGCCAGCAGCTTAGTTGGCCTAGGGAACACTGAAGCTTTCTTT.

The rearrangement links TRBV2 to TRBJ2-3, with 11 nucleotides matching TRBD2. The CDR3 totals 15 residues. Trimming at V came to 1 base and at J to 4 bases, leaving 1 base not matched to a gene. Germline V gene sequence: CDR1 SNHLY, CDR2 FYNNEI. The CDR3, as DNA: TGTGCCAGCAGTGAAGGTAGCGGGGGGGCAGATACGCAGTATTTT. This encodes CASSEGSGGADTQYF.

The rearrangement links TRBV5-1 to TRBJ2-1; TRBD1 agrees at 9 bases. The CDR3 consists of 16 residues. V shed 2 bases, J shed 7 bases, and the junction held 10 bases outside the gene matches. The V gene's germline CDR1 is SGHRS and CDR2 YFSETQ. The CDR3 protein is CASSLIPGTGYNEQFF. CDR3 DNA: TGCGCCAGCAGCTTAATACCCGGGACAGGGTATAATGAGCAGTTCTTC.

The chain is built from TRBV11-2 and TRBJ1-6, with 8 bases aligning to TRBD1. The CDR3 sequence is 15 residues long. The germline V gene has CDR1 SGHAT and CDR2 FQNNGV. Trimming removed 5 bases from V and 8 bases from J; junction bases left unmatched: 8. The CDR3 DNA reads TGTGCCAGCAGCCCTAGGACAGGGCTGGATTCACCCCTCCACTTT. It translates to CASSPRTGLDSPLHF. Combining the CDR3 with reference TRBV11-2 and TRBJ1-6 gives the whole variable domain EAGVAQSPRYKIIEKRQSVAFWCNPISGHATLYWYQQILGQGPKLLIQFQNNGVVDDSQLPKDRFSAERLKGVDSTLKIQPAKLEDSAVYLCASSPRTGLDSPLHFGNGTRLTVT.

J is TRBJ1-2 and V is TRBV19, with D possibly TRBD1 on 6 matching bases. There are 14 residues in the CDR3. V lost 6 bases to trimming and J lost 4 bases, with 15 bases between them. Germline CDR1 is LNHDA and CDR2 is SQIVND (reference sequence). DNA of the CDR3: TGTGCCAGTAGCCTGGGCCAGGGGCCCTATGGCTACACCTTC. This codes for CASSLGQGPYGYTF. Together with reference TRBV19 and TRBJ1-2, the CDR3 gives the full variable domain: DGGITQSPKYLFRKEGQNVTLSCEQNLNHDAMYWYRQDPGQGLRLIYYSQIVNDFQKGDIAEGYSVSREKKESFPLTVTSAQKNPTAFYLCASSLGQGPYGYTFGSGTRLTVV.

The gene calls are TRBV27 and TRBJ2-7, with 9 bases identical to TRBD1. The CDR3 extends over 16 amino acids. The V segment lost 7 bases and the J segment 1 base; nucleotides outside the gene matches: 11. Germline V gene lookup returns CDR1 MNHEY and CDR2 SMNVEV (reference sequence). CDR3 amino acids: CASNLAAGTGSYEQYF. The CDR3 DNA follows: TGTGCCAGCAACTTGGCAGCCGGGACAGGGTCCTACGAGCAGTACTTC.

This clone was detected only once. V is TRBV11-1 and J is TRBJ2-4; 11 bases line up with TRBD1. V dropped 1 base and J dropped 6; count of bases not matched to a gene: 5. The CDR3 is 16 amino acids. In germline, CDR1 is SGHAT, CDR2 FQDESV (reference sequence). CDR3 coding DNA: TGTGCCAGCAGCTTAGTCGGTGGGACAGGGGGAAACATTCAGTACTTC. Its protein is CASSLVGGTGGNIQYF.

V is TRBV9 and J is TRBJ2-7; 10 nucleotides match TRBD1. With 3 bases clipped from V and 1 base from J, the junction kept 4 bases outside the gene matches. The CDR3 consists of 15 residues. Germline V gives CDR1 SGDLS, CDR2 YYNGEE. CDR3 nucleotides: TGTGCCAGCAGCGCCGGACAGGGGGGGTCCTACGAGCAGTACTTC. It is translated as CASSAGQGGSYEQYF.